Reported below is one TCR beta chain. Its matching antigen is unknown. This specimen comes from a study of cytomegalovirus exposure and HLA in healthy donors. General observations from the study: Reportedly, a later analysis found an Asian-associated ancestry cluster had fewer N-insertions than the approximately 670-donor mean. Among immune exposure information, only CMV serostatus was available.

The CDR3 has 12 amino acids. CDR1 and CDR2 (germline): SGHAT, FQDESV (reference sequence). V lost 4 bases and J lost 7, with 11 bases in between. PCR amplification relied on 60 Vbeta primers (plus 13 Jbeta primers). Generated by immunoSEQ multiplex PCR, the TCRdb table keeps only in-frame clones and is missing some. This table has about 150,000 clones, 75% to 80% appearing once. The specimen was PBMCs. The sequence derives from a woman aged 25 to 39 in good health and CMV-seronegative. The rearrangement joins TRBV11-1 to TRBJ2-7; D perhaps matches TRBD1 (6 bases). The CDR3 DNA reads TGTGCCAGCAGCTCTTACAGGGAGGAGCAGTACTTC. As protein: CASSSYREEQYF.